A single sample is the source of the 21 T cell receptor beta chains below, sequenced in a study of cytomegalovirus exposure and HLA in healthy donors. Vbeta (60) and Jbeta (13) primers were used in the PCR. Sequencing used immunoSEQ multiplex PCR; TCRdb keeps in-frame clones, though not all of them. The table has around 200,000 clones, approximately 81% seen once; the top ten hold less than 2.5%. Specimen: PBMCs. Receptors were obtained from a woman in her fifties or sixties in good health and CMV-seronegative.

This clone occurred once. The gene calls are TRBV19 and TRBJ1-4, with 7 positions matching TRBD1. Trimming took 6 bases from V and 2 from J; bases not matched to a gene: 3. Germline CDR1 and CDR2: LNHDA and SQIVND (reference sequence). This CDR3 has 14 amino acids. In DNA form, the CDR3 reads TGTGCCAGTAGCCACAGGGGCACTAATGAAAAACTGTTTTTT. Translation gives CASSHRGTNEKLFF.

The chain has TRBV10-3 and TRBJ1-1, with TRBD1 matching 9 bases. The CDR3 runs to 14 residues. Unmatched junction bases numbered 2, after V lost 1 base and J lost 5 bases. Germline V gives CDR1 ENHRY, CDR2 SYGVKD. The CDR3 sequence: CAISEWTGETEAFF. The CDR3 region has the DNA TGTGCCATCAGTGAGTGGACAGGGGAGACTGAAGCTTTCTTT.

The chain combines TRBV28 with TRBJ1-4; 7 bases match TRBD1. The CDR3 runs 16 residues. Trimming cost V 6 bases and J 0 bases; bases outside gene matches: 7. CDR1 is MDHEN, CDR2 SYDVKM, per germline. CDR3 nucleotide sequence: TGTGCCAGCAGACGGACAGGTGTTCCAACTAATGAAAAACTGTTTTTT. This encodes CASRRTGVPTNEKLFF.

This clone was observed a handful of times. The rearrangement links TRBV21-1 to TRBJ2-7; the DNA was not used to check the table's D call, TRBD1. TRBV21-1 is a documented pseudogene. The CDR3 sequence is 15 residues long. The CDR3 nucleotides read TGTGCCAGCAGCAAAGGGTCAGGCAAGGATAAGGAGCAGTACTTC. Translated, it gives CASSKGSGKDKEQYF.

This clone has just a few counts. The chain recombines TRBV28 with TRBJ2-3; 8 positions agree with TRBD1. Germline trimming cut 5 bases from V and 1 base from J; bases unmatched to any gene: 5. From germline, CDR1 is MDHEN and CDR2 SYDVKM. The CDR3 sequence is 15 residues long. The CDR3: CASSIQTGGTDTQYF. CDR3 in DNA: TGTGCCAGCAGTATACAGACAGGGGGCACAGATACGCAGTATTTT.

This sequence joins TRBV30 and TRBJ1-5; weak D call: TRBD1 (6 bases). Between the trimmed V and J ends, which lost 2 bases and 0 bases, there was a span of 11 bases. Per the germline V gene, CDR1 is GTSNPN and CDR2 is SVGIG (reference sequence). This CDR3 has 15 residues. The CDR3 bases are TGTGCCTGGAGTCCGGGGGGCTCTAGCAATCAGCCCCAGCATTTT. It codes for CAWSPGGSSNQPQHF.

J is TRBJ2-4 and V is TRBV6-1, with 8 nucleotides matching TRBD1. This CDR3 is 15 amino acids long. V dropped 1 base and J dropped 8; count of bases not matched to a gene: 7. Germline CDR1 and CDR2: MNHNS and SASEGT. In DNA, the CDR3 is TGTGCCAGCAGTGAAGAGGCAGGGGGCTTGGACATTCAGTACTTC. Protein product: CASSEEAGGLDIQYF.

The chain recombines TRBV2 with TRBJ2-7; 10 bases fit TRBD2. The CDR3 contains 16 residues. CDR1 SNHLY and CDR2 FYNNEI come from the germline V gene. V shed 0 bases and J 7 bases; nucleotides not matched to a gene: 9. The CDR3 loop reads CASSEAPSPLAGEQYF. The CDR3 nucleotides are TGTGCCAGCAGTGAAGCGCCCTCCCCACTAGCGGGGGAGCAGTACTTC.

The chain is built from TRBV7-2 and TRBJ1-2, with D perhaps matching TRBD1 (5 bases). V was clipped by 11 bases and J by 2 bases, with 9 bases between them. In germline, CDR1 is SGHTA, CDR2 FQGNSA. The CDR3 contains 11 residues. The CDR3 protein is CAVQENYGYTF. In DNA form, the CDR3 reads TGTGCCGTACAGGAGAACTATGGCTACACCTTC.

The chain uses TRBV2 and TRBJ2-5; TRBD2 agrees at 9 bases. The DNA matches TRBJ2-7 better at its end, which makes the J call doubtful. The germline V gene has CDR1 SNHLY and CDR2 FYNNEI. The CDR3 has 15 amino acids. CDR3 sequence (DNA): TGTGCCAGCAGTCCGCGGGGGGGACCACCCTACGAGCAGTACTTC. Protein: CASSPRGGPPYEQYF.

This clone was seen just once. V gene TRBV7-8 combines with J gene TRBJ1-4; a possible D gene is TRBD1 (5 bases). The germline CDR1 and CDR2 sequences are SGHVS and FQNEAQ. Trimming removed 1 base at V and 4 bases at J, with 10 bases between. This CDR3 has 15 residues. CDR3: CASSLGGLSNEKLFF. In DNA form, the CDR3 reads TGTGCCAGCAGCTTAGGGGGACTCAGTAATGAAAAACTGTTTTTT. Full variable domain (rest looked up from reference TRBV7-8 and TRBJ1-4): GAGVSQSPRYKVAKRGQDVALRCDPISGHVSLFWYQQALGQGPEFLTYFQNEAQLDKSGLPSDRFFAERPEGSVSTLKIQRTQQEDSAVYLCASSLGGLSNEKLFFGSGTQLSVL.

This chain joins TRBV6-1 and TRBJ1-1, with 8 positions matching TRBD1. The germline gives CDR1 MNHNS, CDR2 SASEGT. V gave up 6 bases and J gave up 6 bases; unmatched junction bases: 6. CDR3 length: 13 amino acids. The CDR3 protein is CASRSDRGAEAFF. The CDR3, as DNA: TGTGCCAGCAGGTCTGACAGGGGCGCTGAAGCTTTCTTT.

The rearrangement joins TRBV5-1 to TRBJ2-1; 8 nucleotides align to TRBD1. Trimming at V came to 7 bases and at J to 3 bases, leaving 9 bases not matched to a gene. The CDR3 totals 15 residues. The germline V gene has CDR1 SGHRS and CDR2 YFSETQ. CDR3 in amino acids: CASAPSGTGYNEQFF. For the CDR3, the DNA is TGCGCCAGCGCCCCCTCCGGGACAGGCTACAATGAGCAGTTCTTC.

The chain's CDR3 is CASSRQGRVNEKLFF. DNA for the CDR3: TGTGCCAGCTCTCGACAGGGAAGGGTAAATGAAAAACTGTTTTTT. The chain couples TRBV6-1 to TRBJ1-4, with 7 bases that match TRBD1. Germline CDR1 and CDR2: MNHNS and SASEGT. Trimming took 8 bases from V and 5 from J; bases not matched to a gene: 11. The length of the CDR3 is 15 residues.

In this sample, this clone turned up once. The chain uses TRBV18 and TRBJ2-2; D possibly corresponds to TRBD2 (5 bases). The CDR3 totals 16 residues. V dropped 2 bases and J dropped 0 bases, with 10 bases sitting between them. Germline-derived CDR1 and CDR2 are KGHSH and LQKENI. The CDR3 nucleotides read TGTGCCAGCTCACCAGAGGGCCACCCGAACACCGGGGAGCTGTTTTTT. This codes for CASSPEGHPNTGELFF.

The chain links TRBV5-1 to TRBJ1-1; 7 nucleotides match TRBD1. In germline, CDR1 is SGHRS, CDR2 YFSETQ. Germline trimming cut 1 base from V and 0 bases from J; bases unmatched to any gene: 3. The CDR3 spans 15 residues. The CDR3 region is CASSLTGTVNTEAFF. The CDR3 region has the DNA TGCGCCAGCAGCTTGACCGGGACAGTGAACACTGAAGCTTTCTTT.

DNA of the CDR3: TGTGCCAGCAGCTTATCGGCAGGGATTACAGATACGCAGTATTTT. This translates into CASSLSAGITDTQYF. The chain couples TRBV7-2 to TRBJ2-3, with D possibly matching TRBD1 (5 bases). The CDR3 is 15 amino acids. The V gene's germline CDR1 is SGHTA and CDR2 FQGNSA. V lost 2 bases to trimming and J lost 3 bases, with 12 bases between them.

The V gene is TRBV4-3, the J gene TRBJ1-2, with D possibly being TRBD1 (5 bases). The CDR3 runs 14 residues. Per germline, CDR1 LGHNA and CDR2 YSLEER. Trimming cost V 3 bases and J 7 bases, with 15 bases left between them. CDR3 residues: CASSQRQGRAGYTF. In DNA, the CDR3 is TGCGCCAGCAGCCAGCGTCAGGGAAGAGCTGGCTACACCTTC.

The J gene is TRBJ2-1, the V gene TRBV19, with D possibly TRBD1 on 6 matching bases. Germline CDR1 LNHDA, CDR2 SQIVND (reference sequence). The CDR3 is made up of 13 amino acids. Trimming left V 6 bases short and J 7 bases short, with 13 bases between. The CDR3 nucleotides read TGTGCCAGTAGGGGGAGAGGGGGAAATGAGCAGTTCTTC. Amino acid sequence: CASRGRGGNEQFF.

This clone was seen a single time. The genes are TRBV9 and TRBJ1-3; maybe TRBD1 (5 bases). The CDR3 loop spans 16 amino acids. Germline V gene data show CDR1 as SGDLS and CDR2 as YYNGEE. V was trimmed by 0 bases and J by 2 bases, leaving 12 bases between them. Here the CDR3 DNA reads TGTGCCAGCAGCGTAGTGGAAAGGGGTACTGGAAACACCATATATTTT. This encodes CASSVVERGTGNTIYF.

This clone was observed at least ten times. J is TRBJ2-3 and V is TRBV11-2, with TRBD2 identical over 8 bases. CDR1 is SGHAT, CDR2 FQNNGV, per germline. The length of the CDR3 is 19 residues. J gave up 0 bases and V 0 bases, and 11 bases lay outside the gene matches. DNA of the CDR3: TGTGCCAGCAGCTTAGATCCTCCTCTGGGACTAGTTAGCACAGATACGCAGTATTTT. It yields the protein CASSLDPPLGLVSTDTQYF.